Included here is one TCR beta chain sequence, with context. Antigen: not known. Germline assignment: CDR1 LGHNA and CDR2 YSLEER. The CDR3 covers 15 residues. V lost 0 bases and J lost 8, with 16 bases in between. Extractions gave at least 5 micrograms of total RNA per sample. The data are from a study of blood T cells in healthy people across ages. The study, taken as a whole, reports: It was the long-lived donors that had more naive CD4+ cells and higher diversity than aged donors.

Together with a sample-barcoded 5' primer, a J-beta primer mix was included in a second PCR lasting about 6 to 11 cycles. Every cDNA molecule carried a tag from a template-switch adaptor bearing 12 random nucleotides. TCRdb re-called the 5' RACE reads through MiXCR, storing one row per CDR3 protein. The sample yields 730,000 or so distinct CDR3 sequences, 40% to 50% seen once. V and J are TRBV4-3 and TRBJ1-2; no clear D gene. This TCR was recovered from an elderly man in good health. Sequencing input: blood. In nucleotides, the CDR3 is TGCGCCAGCAGCCAAGAGTGGAGAACAGCGGGCGGCTACACCTTC. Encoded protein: CASSQEWRTAGGYTF.